The 24 T cell receptor beta chains below come from one sample, sequenced in a study of CXCR3-negative and CXCR3-positive naive CD8 T cells. The method, 5' RACE with UMI labels, was used to prepare the TRB cDNA libraries. One entry per CDR3 protein, without DNA, is what TCRdb gives after re-calling the 5' RACE reads. This sample lists roughly 89,000 distinct CDR3 sequences; its ten largest clones have less than 1.1%. The sequenced sample consisted of naive CXCR3- CD8+ T cells from blood. Regarding subset: CD45RO-CCR7+CD27+CD95- naive CD8+ T cells lacking CXCR3 (TNR3-). These receptors came from a human donor in good health. Some clones in this sample may be carry-over from other donors' samples.

The chain joins TRBV7-9 to TRBJ2-7. The CDR3 runs 12 residues. CDR1 and CDR2 from the germline V gene are SEHNR and FQNEAQ (reference sequence). CDR3 amino acids: CASSSEAREQYF.

V and J are TRBV10-3 and TRBJ2-7; the D call from TCRdb, TRBD2, cannot be confirmed without DNA. Per the germline V gene, CDR1 is ENHRY and CDR2 is SYGVKD. The CDR3 is 14 residues long. The CDR3 loop is CAISGTSGSYEQYF.

This chain joins TRBV3-1 and TRBJ2-1; TCRdb calls TRBD2, which cannot be checked without DNA. This CDR3 has 17 amino acids. CDR1 LGHDT and CDR2 YNNKEL come from the germline V gene (reference sequence). The CDR3 region is CASSQEGTSGAYNEQFF.

The V gene is TRBV28, the J gene TRBJ1-4; absent DNA, TCRdb's TRBD1 call cannot be checked. Germline lookup yields CDR1 MDHEN and CDR2 SYDVKM. The CDR3 is made up of 15 amino acids. The CDR3 protein is CASSFSGDWDEKLFF.

Here the CDR3 reads CSVMGKGASTEAFF. V and J are TRBV29-1 and TRBJ1-1; TCRdb picks TRBD1, but there is no DNA to check that call. CDR1 and CDR2 (germline): SQVTM, ANQGSEA. The CDR3 totals 14 residues.

The chain joins TRBV20-1 to TRBJ1-2; TCRdb picks TRBD1, but there is no DNA to check that call. Germline CDR1 DFQATT, CDR2 SNEGSKA (reference sequence). There are 14 residues in the CDR3. The CDR3 loop reads CSAAPGQVSYGYTF.

V and J are TRBV6-5 and TRBJ1-5; the D gene TCRdb calls, TRBD1, cannot be checked with no DNA. The CDR3 spans 16 residues. The germline CDR1 and CDR2 sequences are MNHEY and SVGAGI. The CDR3 region is CAGRQSGGGSNQPQHF.

V gene TRBV12-3 or TRBV12-4 combines with J gene TRBJ2-1; the D call of TRBD1 rests on TCRdb alone, since no DNA is present to check it. The CDR3 contains 14 residues. CDR3: CASSFRTAVHEQFF.

The chain couples TRBV6-2 or TRBV6-3 to TRBJ2-3; TCRdb names TRBD2, which stays unverified in the absence of DNA. Germline CDR1 reads MNHEY; CDR2 reads SVGEGT. The CDR3 is 14 residues long. CDR3 residues: CASSWTSGTDTQYF.

CDR3: CSGRRGNYNEQFF. The V gene is TRBV29-1, the J gene TRBJ2-1. Germline values: CDR1 SQVTM, CDR2 ANQGSEA. The length of the CDR3 is 13 residues.

The V gene is TRBV29-1, the J gene TRBJ1-1; TCRdb reports TRBD1, a call that lacks DNA to check it against. This CDR3 region has 11 residues. Germline loops: CDR1 SQVTM, CDR2 ANQGSEA. CDR3 amino acids: CSVERTIEAFF.

The rearrangement joins TRBV4-1 to TRBJ2-7; TCRdb calls TRBD1, which cannot be checked without DNA. The CDR3 contains 15 residues. The germline V gene encodes CDR1 MGHRA and CDR2 YSYEKL. CDR3 sequence reads: CASSQNTGTRREQYF.

The genes are TRBV3-1 and TRBJ2-1. This CDR3 contains 13 residues. CDR1 and CDR2 (germline): LGHDT, YNNKEL (reference sequence). The CDR3 here is CASSQDNINEQFF.

V gene TRBV12-3 or TRBV12-4 combines with J gene TRBJ2-2; lacking DNA, the TRBD1 call made by TCRdb goes unchecked. There are 15 residues in the CDR3. CDR3 region: CASSSPRQRTGELFF.

The chain is built from TRBV14 and TRBJ2-7; TCRdb's D call, TRBD2, is unchecked because there is no DNA. The CDR3 extends over 15 amino acids. Germline values: CDR1 SGHDN, CDR2 FVKESK. This CDR3 reads CASSQDGGPFYEQYF.

The gene calls are TRBV11-2 and TRBJ2-3; no DNA is available, so the TRBD2 call from TCRdb remains unchecked. The V gene's germline CDR1 is SGHAT and CDR2 FQNNGV. This CDR3 contains 15 residues. Here the CDR3 reads CASSSRGADEDTQYF.

This chain uses TRBV5-5 with TRBJ2-3. Germline lookup yields CDR1 SGHKS and CDR2 YYEKEE (reference sequence). This CDR3 region has 16 residues. The CDR3 sequence: CASSLWRSSGTDTQYF. The entire variable domain, with the rest obtained from reference TRBV5-5 and TRBJ2-3, is as follows: DAGVTQSPTHLIKTRGQQVTLRCSPISGHKSVSWYQQVLGQGPQFIFQYYEKEERGRGNFPDRFSARQFPNYSSELNVNALLLGDSALYLCASSLWRSSGTDTQYFGPGTRLTVL.

The chain is built from TRBV5-1 and TRBJ1-2. The CDR3 extends over 15 amino acids. The germline V gene encodes CDR1 SGHRS and CDR2 YFSETQ. CDR3 region: CASSLEGNSDYGYTF.

The chain recombines TRBV29-1 with TRBJ2-1; TCRdb reports TRBD1, a call that lacks DNA to check it against. The germline CDR1 and CDR2 sequences are SQVTM and ANQGSEA. The CDR3 is 11 amino acids. This CDR3 is CSGTGYNEQFF.

The chain couples TRBV12-3 or TRBV12-4 to TRBJ2-5; TCRdb indicates TRBD2, and absent DNA this call remains unverified. The length of the CDR3 is 14 residues. The CDR3 spells CASSLLAAQETQYF.

The chain employs TRBV20-1 and TRBJ2-1; TCRdb proposes TRBD1, but this gene call is untestable without DNA. The CDR3 spans 14 residues. Germline CDR1 DFQATT, CDR2 SNEGSKA (reference sequence). The CDR3 spells CSARGRGDYNEQFF.

The chain couples TRBV29-1 to TRBJ2-7. This CDR3 region has 13 residues. The germline V gene has CDR1 SQVTM and CDR2 ANQGSEA. This CDR3 reads CSVVAGRAYEQYF.

The CDR3 sequence: CASSLLSTSGENEQFF. The J gene is TRBJ2-1, the V gene TRBV5-1; TCRdb selects TRBD2, and the lack of DNA leaves this call unchecked. The CDR3 spans 16 residues. Per the germline V gene, CDR1 is SGHRS and CDR2 is YFSETQ.

The chain links TRBV12-5 to TRBJ2-7; there is no DNA to check the TCRdb D call of TRBD1. This CDR3 is 14 amino acids long. In germline, CDR1 is LGHNT, CDR2 FRNRAP. The CDR3 here is CASGAGQRSYEQYF.